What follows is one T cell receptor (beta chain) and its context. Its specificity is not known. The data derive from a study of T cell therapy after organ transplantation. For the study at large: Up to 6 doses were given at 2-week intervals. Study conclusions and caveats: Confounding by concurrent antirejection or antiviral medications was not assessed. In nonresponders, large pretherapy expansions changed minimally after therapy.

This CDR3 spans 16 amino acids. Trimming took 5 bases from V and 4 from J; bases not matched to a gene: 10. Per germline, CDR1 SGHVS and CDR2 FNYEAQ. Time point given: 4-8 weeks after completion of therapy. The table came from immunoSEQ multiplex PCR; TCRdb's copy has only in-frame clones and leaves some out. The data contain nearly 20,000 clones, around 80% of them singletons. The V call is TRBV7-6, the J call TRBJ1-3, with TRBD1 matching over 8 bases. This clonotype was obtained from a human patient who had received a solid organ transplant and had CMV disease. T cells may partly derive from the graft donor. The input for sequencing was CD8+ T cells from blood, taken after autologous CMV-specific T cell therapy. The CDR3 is CASSPRDRPLGNTIYF. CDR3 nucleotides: TGTGCCAGCAGCCCCCGGGACAGGCCCTTAGGAAACACCATATATTTT.